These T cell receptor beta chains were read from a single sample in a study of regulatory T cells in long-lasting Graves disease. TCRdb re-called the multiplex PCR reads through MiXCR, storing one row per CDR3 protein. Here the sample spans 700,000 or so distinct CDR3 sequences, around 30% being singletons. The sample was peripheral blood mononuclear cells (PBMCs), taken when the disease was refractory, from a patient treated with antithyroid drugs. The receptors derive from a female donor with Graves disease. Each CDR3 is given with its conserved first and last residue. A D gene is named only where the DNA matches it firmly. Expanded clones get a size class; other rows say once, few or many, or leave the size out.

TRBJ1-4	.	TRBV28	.	TGTGCCAGCAGTCCCCGACCGGAAAAACTGTTTTTT	CASSPRPEKLFF
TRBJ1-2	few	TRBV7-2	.	TGTGCCAGCAGCAAGGATCTAAGCTATGGCTACACCTTC	CASSKDLSYGYTF
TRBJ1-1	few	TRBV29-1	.	TGCAGCGTTGCCCCTAAACAGGGTGGCACTGAAGCTTTCTTT	CSVAPKQGGTEAFF
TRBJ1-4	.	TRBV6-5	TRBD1	TGTGCCAGCAGTTCTGGACAGGGCCTCTATGAAAAACTGTTTTTT	CASSSGQGLYEKLFF
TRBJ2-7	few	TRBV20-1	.	TGCAGTGCTAGTGTAGAACCACCGGACTTC	CSASVEPPDF
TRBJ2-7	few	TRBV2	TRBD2	TGTGCCAGCAGTGAAGCGCGCGGGGGTTCCTACGAGCAGTACTTC	CASSEARGGSYEQYF
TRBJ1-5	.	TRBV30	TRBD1	TGTGCCTGGAGTGTACGGGGGGACAGGGGTCAGCCCCAGCATTTT	CAWSVRGDRGQPQHF
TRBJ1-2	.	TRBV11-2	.	TGTGCCAGCAGCCCCAAGCCCAGGGTAGGAGGCTATGGCTACACCTTC	CASSPKPRVGGYGYTF
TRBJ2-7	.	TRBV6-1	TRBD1	TGTGCCAGCAGTAGGCGCGGGACAGGGGGTTCCTACGAGCAGTACTTC	CASSRRGTGGSYEQYF
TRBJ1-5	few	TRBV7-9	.	TGTGCCAGCAGCCCGGACATGAATCAGCCCCAGCATTTT	CASSPDMNQPQHF
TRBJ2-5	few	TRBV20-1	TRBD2	TGCAGTGCTAGCCTTACTGCTAGCGGGAGGGTAGAGACCCAGTACTTC	CSASLTASGRVETQYF
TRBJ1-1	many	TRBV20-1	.	TGCAGTGCTAGTGGAGTGAACACTGAAGCTTTCTTT	CSASGVNTEAFF
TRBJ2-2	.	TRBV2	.	TGTGCCAGCAGTGAATTGGGACCCGCGAACACCGGGGAGCTGTTTTTT	CASSELGPANTGELFF
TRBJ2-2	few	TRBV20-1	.	TGCAGTGCTAGAGATCCGGGACTTACCACCGGGGAGCTGTTTTTT	CSARDPGLTTGELFF
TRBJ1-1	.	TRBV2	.	TGTGCCAGCACCGTGGACAGCTATGGTCTTAACACTGAAGCTTTCTTT	CASTVDSYGLNTEAFF
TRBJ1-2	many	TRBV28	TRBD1	TGTGCCAGCAGCTACTACAGGGGAGAGGGCTACACCTTC	CASSYYRGEGYTF
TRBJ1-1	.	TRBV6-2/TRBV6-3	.	TGTGCCAGCAGTTATTGGGCTATATATAACGCTGAAGCTTTCTTT	CASSYWAIYNAEAFF
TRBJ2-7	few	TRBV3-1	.	TGTGCCAGCAGCCCGCTCAGGGTCCCCTACGAGCAGTACTTC	CASSPLRVPYEQYF
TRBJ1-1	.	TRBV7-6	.	TGTGCCAGCAGCTCCCTACAGTTGAACACTGAAGCTTTCTTT	CASSSLQLNTEAFF
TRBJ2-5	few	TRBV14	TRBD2	TGTGCCAGCAGCCAACGTCGTACTAGCGGCCAAGAGACCCAGTACTTC	CASSQRRTSGQETQYF
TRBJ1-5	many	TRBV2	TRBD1	TGTGCCAGCAGAGCGACAGGGGGCGGGCAGCCCCAGCATTTT	CASRATGGGQPQHF
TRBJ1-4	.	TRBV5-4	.	TGTGCCAGCAGCTTCTCTGACGGAGCCTATGAAAAACTGTTTTTT	CASSFSDGAYEKLFF
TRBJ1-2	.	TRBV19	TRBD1	TGTGCCAGTATTCGGACAGGGGGGGTTAATGGCTACACCTTC	CASIRTGGVNGYTF
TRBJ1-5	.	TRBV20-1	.	TGCAGTGCTTCTAGAGGAAGGAGAAACAATCAGCCCCAGCATTTT	CSASRGRRNNQPQHF
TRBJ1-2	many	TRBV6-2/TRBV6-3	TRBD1	TGTGCCAGCAGATACGGGACAGACTATGGCTACACCTTC	CASRYGTDYGYTF
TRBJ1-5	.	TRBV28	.	TGTGCCAGCAGTTTCTCGTCCAGCAATCAGCCCCGGCATTTT	CASSFSSSNQPRHF
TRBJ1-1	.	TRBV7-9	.	TGTGCCAGCAGCCCCGACAAGGGGCAGGGGAACACTGAAGCTTTCTTT	CASSPDKGQGNTEAFF
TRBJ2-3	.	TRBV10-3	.	TGTGCCATCAGTGAGCCGGGAGAAGGAGATACGCAGTATTTT	CAISEPGEGDTQYF
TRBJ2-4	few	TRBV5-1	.	TGCGCCAGCAGCTTGGAGGGGGGCGGCATTCAGTACTTC	CASSLEGGGIQYF
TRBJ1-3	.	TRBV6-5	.	TGTGCCAGCAGTTACTTACAGCATAACACCATATATTTT	CASSYLQHNTIYF
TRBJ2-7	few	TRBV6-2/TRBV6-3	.	TGTGCCAGCAGTTACGCGGCTAGACGAGCCTACGAGCAGTACTTC	CASSYAARRAYEQYF
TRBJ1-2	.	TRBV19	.	TGTGCCAGTAGTATTTTCCGGGGTGGCGGCTACACCTTC	CASSIFRGGGYTF
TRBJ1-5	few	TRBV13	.	TGTGCCAGCAGCCAAACATCGAGCAATCAGCCCCAGCATTTT	CASSQTSSNQPQHF
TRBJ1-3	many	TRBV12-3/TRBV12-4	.	TGTGCCAGCAGAACACCCCAGGGTTTTCGGTCCTCTGGAAACACCATATATTTT	CASRTPQGFRSSGNTIYF
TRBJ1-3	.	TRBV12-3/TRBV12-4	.	TGTGCCAGCAGCCAGGGCAGGGGAGAAGGAAACACCATATATTTT	CASSQGRGEGNTIYF
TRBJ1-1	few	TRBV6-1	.	TGTGCCAGCAGTCGTCCCAGGGTGATGAACACTGAAGCTTTCTTT	CASSRPRVMNTEAFF
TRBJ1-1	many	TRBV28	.	TGTGCCAGCACTATGGACGGAATGAACACTGAAGCTTTCTTT	CASTMDGMNTEAFF
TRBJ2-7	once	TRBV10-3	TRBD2	TGTGCCATCAGTGTCCCCCCGTGGGGGGGGGGGAGGGACGAGCAGTACTTC	CAISVPPWGGGRDEQYF
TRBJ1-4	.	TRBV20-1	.	TGCAGTGCTAGGGGTTCGGGTGAAAAACTGTTTTTT	CSARGSGEKLFF
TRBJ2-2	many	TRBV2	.	TGTGCCAGCAGTGAAAGTCTGGGATTGGGCACCGGGGAGCTGTTTTTT	CASSESLGLGTGELFF